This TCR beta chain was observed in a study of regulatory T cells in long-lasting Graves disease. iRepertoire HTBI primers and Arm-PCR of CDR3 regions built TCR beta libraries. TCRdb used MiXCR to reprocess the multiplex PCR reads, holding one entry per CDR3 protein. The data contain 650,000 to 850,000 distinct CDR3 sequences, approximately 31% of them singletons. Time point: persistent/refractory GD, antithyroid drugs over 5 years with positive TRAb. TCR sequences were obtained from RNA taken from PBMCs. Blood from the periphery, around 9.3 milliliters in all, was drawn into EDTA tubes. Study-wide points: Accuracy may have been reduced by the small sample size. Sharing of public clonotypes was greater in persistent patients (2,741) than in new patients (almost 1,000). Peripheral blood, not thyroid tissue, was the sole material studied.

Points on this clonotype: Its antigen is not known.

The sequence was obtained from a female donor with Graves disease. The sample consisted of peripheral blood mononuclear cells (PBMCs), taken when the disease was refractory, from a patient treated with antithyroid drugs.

In nucleotides, the CDR3 is TGTGCCAGCAGTTTATCCGGGAGGGGGGGGGGCCAGCATTTT. Translation: CASSLSGRGGGQHF. The J gene is TRBJ1-5, the V gene TRBV27; D is perhaps TRBD1 (6 bases). Trimming cost V 0 bases and J 12 bases, with 15 bases left between them. The germline gives CDR1 MNHEY, CDR2 SMNVEV (reference sequence). This CDR3 is 14 amino acids long.